Here is one TCR beta chain with its context. CDR3 length: 14 residues. Deletions cut 3 bases from V and 6 bases from J, with 14 bases between. Germline values: CDR1 MNHEY, CDR2 SVGAGI. These data originate in a study of neoadjuvant anti-PD-1 for oral cavity cancer. Time point defined: after neoadjuvant nivolumab, at surgical resection. Patients were newly diagnosed with stage II-IVA oral cavity squamous cell carcinoma without prior systemic or radiation treatment. Analysis of PBMCs was direct, with no culture step. Six replicates per PBMC sample, mostly from roughly 0.45 ug of genomic DNA. The protocol was immunoSEQ multiplex PCR, while the TCRdb copy is restricted to in-frame clones and leaves out a portion. The sample has about 68,000 clones; 70% to 90% are singletons.

This rearrangement joins TRBV6-5 to TRBJ1-1, with D maybe TRBD1 (6 bases). The sequence was obtained from a person between 40 and 79 years old with oral cavity squamous cell carcinoma. The sample consisted of PBMCs, taken after nivolumab (anti-PD-1) treatment. The CDR3 here is CASSYRGFAPEAFF. CDR3 sequence (DNA): TGTGCCAGCAGTTATAGGGGGTTTGCTCCTGAAGCTTTCTTT.